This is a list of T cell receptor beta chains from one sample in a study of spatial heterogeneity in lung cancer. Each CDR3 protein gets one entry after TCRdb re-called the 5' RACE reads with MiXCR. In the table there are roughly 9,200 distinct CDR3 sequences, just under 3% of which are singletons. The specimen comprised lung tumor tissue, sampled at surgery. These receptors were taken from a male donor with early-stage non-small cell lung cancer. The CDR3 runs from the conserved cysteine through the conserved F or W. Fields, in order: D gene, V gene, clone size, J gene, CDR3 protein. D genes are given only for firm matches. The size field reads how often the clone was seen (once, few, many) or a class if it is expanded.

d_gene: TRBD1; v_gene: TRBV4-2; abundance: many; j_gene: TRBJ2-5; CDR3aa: CASSQEESGQGTQYF
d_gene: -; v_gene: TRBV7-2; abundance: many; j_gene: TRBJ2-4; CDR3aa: CASSLEINIQYF
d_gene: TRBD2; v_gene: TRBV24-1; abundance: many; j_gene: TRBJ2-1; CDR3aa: CATSDFSGGYSYNEQFF
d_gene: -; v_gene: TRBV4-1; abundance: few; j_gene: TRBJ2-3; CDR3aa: CASSQEGFPAADTQYF
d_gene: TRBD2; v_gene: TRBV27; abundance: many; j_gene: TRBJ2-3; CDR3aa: CASSFRGGTDTQYF
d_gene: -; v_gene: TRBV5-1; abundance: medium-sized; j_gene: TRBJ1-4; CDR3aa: CASSPNRVPGEKLFF
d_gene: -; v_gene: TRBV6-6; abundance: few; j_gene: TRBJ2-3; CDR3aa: CASSYSSWPTDTQYF
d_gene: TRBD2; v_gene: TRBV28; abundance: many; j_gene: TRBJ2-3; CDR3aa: CASSSGTSGGLGDTQYF
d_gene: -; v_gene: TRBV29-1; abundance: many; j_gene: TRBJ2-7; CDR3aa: CSVEPELGDEQYF
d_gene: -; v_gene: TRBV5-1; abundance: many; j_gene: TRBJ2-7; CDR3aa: CASSLTGTLSYEQYF
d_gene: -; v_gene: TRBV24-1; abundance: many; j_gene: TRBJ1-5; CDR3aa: CATSDSRMGQPQHF
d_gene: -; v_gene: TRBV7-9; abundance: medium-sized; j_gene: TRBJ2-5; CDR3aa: CASSSRGGGSATQYF
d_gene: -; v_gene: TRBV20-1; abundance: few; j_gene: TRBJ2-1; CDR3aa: CSAIDPDWPRRYNEQFF
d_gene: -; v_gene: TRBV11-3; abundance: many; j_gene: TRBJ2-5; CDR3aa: CASSRGQETQYF
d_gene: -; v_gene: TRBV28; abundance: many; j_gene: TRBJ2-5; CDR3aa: CASRTAGRKETQYF
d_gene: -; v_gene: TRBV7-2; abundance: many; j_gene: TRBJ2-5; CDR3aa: CASSSVGETQYF
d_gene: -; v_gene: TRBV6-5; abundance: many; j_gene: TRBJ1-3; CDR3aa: CASSLRNTIYF
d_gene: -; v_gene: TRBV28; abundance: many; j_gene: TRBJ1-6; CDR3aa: CASSTLRVPLHF
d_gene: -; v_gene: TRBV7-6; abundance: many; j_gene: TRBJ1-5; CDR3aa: CASSFGGASQPQHF
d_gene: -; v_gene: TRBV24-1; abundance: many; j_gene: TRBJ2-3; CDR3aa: CATSDFPEISSTDTQYF
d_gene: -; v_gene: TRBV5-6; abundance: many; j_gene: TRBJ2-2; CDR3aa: CASSLAPSADWNTGELFF
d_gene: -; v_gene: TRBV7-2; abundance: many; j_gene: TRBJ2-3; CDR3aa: CASSSPADTQYF
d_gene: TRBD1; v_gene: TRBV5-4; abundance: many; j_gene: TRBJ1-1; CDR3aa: CASSFDRGYTEAFF
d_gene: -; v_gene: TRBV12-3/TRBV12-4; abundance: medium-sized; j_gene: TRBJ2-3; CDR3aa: CASAILSTDTQYF
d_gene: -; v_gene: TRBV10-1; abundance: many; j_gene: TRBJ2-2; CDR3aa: CASSELTSPDTGELFF
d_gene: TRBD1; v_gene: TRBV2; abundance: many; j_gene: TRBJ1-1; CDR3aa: CASSEAGRGLTEAFF
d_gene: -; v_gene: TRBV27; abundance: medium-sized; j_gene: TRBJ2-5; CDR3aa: CASSIRVQETQYF
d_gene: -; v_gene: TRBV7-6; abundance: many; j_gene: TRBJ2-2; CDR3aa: CASSLRGPQTFTGELFF
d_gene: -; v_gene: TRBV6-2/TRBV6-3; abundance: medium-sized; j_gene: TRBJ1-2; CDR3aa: CASLRDKAYGYTF
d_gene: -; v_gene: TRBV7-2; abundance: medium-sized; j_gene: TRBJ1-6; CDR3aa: CASSLEQGQIRNSPLHF
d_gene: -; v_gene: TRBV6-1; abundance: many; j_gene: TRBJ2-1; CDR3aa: CASSRSGLPEQFF
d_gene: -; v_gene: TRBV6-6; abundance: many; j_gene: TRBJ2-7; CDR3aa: CASSPFARSYEQYF